Below, 14 T cell receptor beta chains from the same sample are listed, as sequenced in a study of cytotoxic CD8 clonotypes in ibrutinib-treated CLL. TCRdb's table, derived via immunoSEQ multiplex PCR, lists solely in-frame clones and lacks some. The sample has roughly 250,000 clones, roughly 70% seen once; the top ten hold just over 15%. The starting material was PBMCs, obtained after 24 months of ibrutinib treatment. Receptors originate from a human donor with chronic lymphocytic leukemia.

This clone was found a few times. This sequence joins TRBV6-5 and TRBJ1-4, with unresolved D. The CDR3 is 14 residues long. Trimming took off 4 bases at V and 11 bases at J, with 17 bases between the two ends. Germline V lookup: CDR1 MNHEY, CDR2 SVGAGI. CDR3 DNA sequence: TGTGCCAGCAGTTCGGAGTCAGCGGTTGGCAAACTGTTTTTT. This codes for CASSSESAVGKLFF.

V gene TRBV28 combines with J gene TRBJ1-2; weak D call: TRBD1 (6 bases). This CDR3 has 14 residues. V dropped 3 bases and J dropped 3 bases, with 11 bases sitting between them. Germline CDR1 reads MDHEN; CDR2 reads SYDVKM. This CDR3 is CASSFGGRDYGYTF. The CDR3 DNA is TGTGCCAGCAGTTTCGGGGGGCGTGACTATGGCTACACCTTC.

The chain recombines TRBV28 with TRBJ2-7; D is possibly TRBD1 or TRBD2 (6 bases each). V dropped 7 bases and J dropped 2 bases, with 15 bases sitting between them. This CDR3 contains 14 residues. Germline V gives CDR1 MDHEN, CDR2 SYDVKM. The CDR3 coding sequence is TGTGCCAGCATGGGGGCGGGATCCCCCTACGAGCAGTACTTC. It encodes CASMGAGSPYEQYF. The full variable domain, completed using reference TRBV28 and TRBJ2-7, is DVKVTQSSRYLVKRTGEKVFLECVQDMDHENMFWYRQDPGLGLRLIYFSYDVKMKEKGDIPEGYSVSREKKERFSLILESASTNQTSMYLCASMGAGSPYEQYFGPGTRLTVT.

This clone turned up a few times. The chain carries TRBV2 and TRBJ1-1, with D possibly TRBD1 on 6 matching bases. V lost 11 bases, J lost 4 bases, and 14 bases lay in between. This CDR3 region has 12 residues. Germline-derived CDR1 and CDR2 are SNHLY and FYNNEI. CDR3: CAVTRDTTEAFF. The CDR3 DNA follows: TGTGCCGTCACCCGGGACACCACTGAAGCTTTCTTT.

The chain carries TRBV29-1 and TRBJ2-3; TRBD2 matches 10 bases. After removal of 8 bases from V and 0 bases from J, the junction contained 5 bases not matched to a gene. CDR1 is SQVTM and CDR2 is ANQGSEA in the germline V gene. There are 14 residues in the CDR3. The CDR3 spells CSYMTSGSTDTQYF. The CDR3 DNA reads as TGCAGCTACATGACTAGCGGGAGCACAGATACGCAGTATTTT.

V is TRBV27 and J is TRBJ1-1; D is unclear. V lost 3 bases, J lost 10 bases, and 12 bases lay in between. The germline V gene encodes CDR1 MNHEY and CDR2 SMNVEV (reference sequence). This CDR3 is 12 amino acids long. The CDR3 loop reads CASSFLPGSAFF. DNA of the CDR3: TGTGCCAGCAGTTTTCTGCCTGGGTCAGCTTTCTTT.

CDR3 nucleotides: TGTGCCAGCTCACCGCGACTAGCGCAGACGGAAAGCACAGATACGCAGTATTTT. It yields the protein CASSPRLAQTESTDTQYF. This rearrangement joins TRBV18 to TRBJ2-3, with 8 bases lining up with TRBD2. CDR1 is KGHSH, CDR2 LQKENI, per germline. CDR3 length: 18 amino acids. The V and J ends lost 3 bases and 0 bases, in that order; junction bases with no gene match: 11.

The chain joins TRBV28 to TRBJ2-6, with 7 bases lining up with TRBD2. J was trimmed by 0 bases and V by 6 bases; bases with no gene match: 14. The CDR3 contains 19 residues. Germline lookup yields CDR1 MDHEN and CDR2 SYDVKM. This chain's CDR3 is CASSHLGLAESSGANVLTF. CDR3 nucleotide sequence: TGTGCCAGCAGCCACCTCGGGCTAGCGGAATCCTCTGGGGCCAACGTCCTGACTTTC.

This chain connects TRBV7-9 to TRBJ2-1; the match to TRBD2 covers 7 bases. This CDR3 has 16 residues. The germline CDR1 and CDR2 sequences are SEHNR and FQNEAQ (reference sequence). The trim removed 0 bases at V and 1 base at J, leaving 3 bases unmatched. The CDR3 bases are TGTGCCAGCAGCTTAGCGGGAGGGCCTTCCTACAATGAGCAGTTCTTC. Protein product: CASSLAGGPSYNEQFF.

The J gene is TRBJ1-5, the V gene TRBV4-1; D might be TRBD1 (5 bases). The germline CDR1 and CDR2 sequences are MGHRA and YSYEKL. V lost 1 base, J lost 5 bases, and 9 bases lay in between. The CDR3 length is 14 residues. The CDR3 region is CASSQAREDQPQHF. CDR3 sequence (DNA): TGCGCCAGCAGCCAAGCCAGGGAGGATCAGCCCCAGCATTTT.

The CDR3 nucleotides read TGTGCCAGCAGCTTGTCCGGGACAGTGTTATTCGAGCAGTACTTC. Its protein product is CASSLSGTVLFEQYF. The chain employs TRBV5-5 and TRBJ2-7; 7 bases are a match to TRBD1. The CDR3 contains 15 residues. The J segment lost 6 bases and the V segment lost 1 base, leaving 10 bases of the junction unmatched. Germline CDR1 is SGHKS and CDR2 is YYEKEE (reference sequence). Filled out from reference TRBV5-5 and TRBJ2-7, the complete variable domain reads DAGVTQSPTHLIKTRGQQVTLRCSPISGHKSVSWYQQVLGQGPQFIFQYYEKEERGRGNFPDRFSARQFPNYSSELNVNALLLGDSALYLCASSLSGTVLFEQYFGPGTRLTVT.

V usage is TRBV7-6 and J usage is TRBJ1-2, with D possibly being TRBD1 (5 bases). The CDR3 contains 12 residues. The germline V and J ends were trimmed by 4 bases and 8 bases, with 11 bases remaining between them. Germline CDR1 is SGHVS and CDR2 is FNYEAQ. In DNA, the CDR3 is TGTGCCAGCAGCTCTCGGGGCCTGGGCTACACCTTC. The encoded protein is CASSSRGLGYTF. Using reference TRBV7-6 and TRBJ1-2 for the parts outside the CDR3, the full variable domain is GAGVSQSPRYKVTKRGQDVALRCDPISGHVSLYWYRQALGQGPEFLTYFNYEAQQDKSGLPNDRFSAERPEGSISTLTIQRTEQRDSAMYRCASSSRGLGYTFGSGTRLTVV.

This chain links TRBV6-5 with TRBJ1-1; D may be TRBD1 (5 bases). From germline, CDR1 is MNHEY and CDR2 SVGAGI. The CDR3 sequence is 14 residues long. The V end lost 4 bases, the J end lost 4 bases, and 13 bases lay between the germline ends. The chain's CDR3 is CASSWRGVSTEAFF. CDR3 in DNA: TGTGCCAGCAGTTGGCGGGGGGTGAGCACTGAAGCTTTCTTT.

The rearrangement uses TRBV14 and TRBJ2-3; 7 positions agree with TRBD2. With V trimmed by 0 bases and J by 0 bases, 6 bases remained unmatched. The germline gives CDR1 SGHDN, CDR2 FVKESK. This CDR3 contains 17 residues. CDR3: CASSQEVNSGSTDTQYF. For the CDR3, the DNA is TGTGCCAGCAGCCAAGAGGTTAATAGCGGGAGCACAGATACGCAGTATTTT.